This paragraph reports one T cell receptor (beta chain). The CDR3 consists of 17 residues. Looked up from germline, CDR1 is MDHEN and CDR2 is SYDVKM. The ends lost 2 bases at V and 4 bases at J; junction bases unmatched: 13. This sample is part of a study of blood T cell repertoires in COVID-19. Turning to the study itself: Collection of acute and convalescent COVID-19 samples took place in the United States, Italy and Spain. Nucleic acid was either cDNA or gDNA, and it came from T cells, B-cell-depleted T cells, or PBMCs.

Original data processing: How many nucleated cells were present was estimated from reference gene primer amplification. Assay used: immunoSEQ multiplex PCR; TCRdb lists only in-frame clones, some missing. The V and J calls and clone size are taken from that table; D and trimming were inferred from the DNA. The table lists over 60,000 clones, roughly 81% of them singletons. The rearrangement links TRBV28 to TRBJ1-2, with 7 bases matching TRBD1. Sequencing was performed on peripheral blood. This TCR was recovered from a human donor in a cohort sampled during active COVID-19. The CDR3: CASSLGGTVLRTYGYTF. The CDR3 bases are TGTGCCAGCAGTTTAGGGGGGACAGTTCTCCGCACCTATGGCTACACCTTC.